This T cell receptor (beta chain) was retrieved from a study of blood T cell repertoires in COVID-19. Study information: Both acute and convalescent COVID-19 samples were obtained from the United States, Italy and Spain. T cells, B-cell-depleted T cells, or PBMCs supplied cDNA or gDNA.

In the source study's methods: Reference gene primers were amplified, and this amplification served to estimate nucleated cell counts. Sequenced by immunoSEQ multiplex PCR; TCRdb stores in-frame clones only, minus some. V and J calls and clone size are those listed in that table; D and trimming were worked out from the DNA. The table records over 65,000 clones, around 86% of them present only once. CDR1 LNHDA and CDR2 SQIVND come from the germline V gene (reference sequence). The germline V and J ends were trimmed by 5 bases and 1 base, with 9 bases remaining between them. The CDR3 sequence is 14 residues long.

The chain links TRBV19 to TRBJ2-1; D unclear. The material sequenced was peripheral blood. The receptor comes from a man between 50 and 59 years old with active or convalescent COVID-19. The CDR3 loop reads CASSQSSSYNEQFF. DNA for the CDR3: TGTGCCAGTAGTCAGTCCAGTTCCTACAATGAGCAGTTCTTC.